This T cell receptor (beta chain) was observed in a study of blood T cell repertoires in COVID-19. Across the whole study: There were acute and convalescent COVID-19 samples, and they came from the United States, Italy and Spain.

Study members were between roughly 18 and 100 years old and lived in 20 to 25 US regions. Symptom resolution, clearance, or two negative PCRs marked donors in Cohort 3 as recovered. As handled by the study authors: Estimation of nucleated cell counts relied on the amplification of reference gene primers. This table comes from immunoSEQ multiplex PCR, and its TCRdb copy is limited to in-frame clones, with some not included. The V and J calls and clone size are taken from that table; D and trimming were inferred from the DNA. The sample lists roughly 200,000 clones, about 85% seen once, with 6.2% in the top ten. Germline V CDR1 and CDR2: SQVTM, ANQGSEA. The CDR3 runs to 14 residues.

The receptor's source is a man between 35 and 55 years old who had recovered from COVID-19. The chain has TRBV29-1 and TRBJ2-3, with 9 nucleotides matching TRBD1. Sequencing was performed on PBMCs or T cells enriched from blood (not recorded which). The CDR3 protein is CSLKGGTGTDTQYF. The CDR3, as DNA: TGCAGTTTAAAAGGCGGGACAGGGACAGATACGCAGTATTTT.